The 21 T cell receptor beta chains below were found in one sample sequenced in a study of technical replicates of blood from a few donors. Generated by immunoSEQ multiplex PCR, the TCRdb table keeps only in-frame clones and is missing some. The sample carries tens of thousands of clones, around 88% recorded once. The sequenced material came from PBMCs. These receptors all stem from a human donor in good health. Some clones in this sample may be carry-over from other donors' samples.

This sequence joins TRBV6-6 and TRBJ2-7; perhaps TRBD1 as D (7 bases). CDR1 MNHNY and CDR2 SVGAGI come from the germline V gene (reference sequence). This CDR3 has 14 residues. The V gene lost 7 bases and the J gene lost 5 bases, with 18 bases spanning the gap. The CDR3 coding sequence is TGTGCCAGCATAGCAGGGGGGAGCTTCCACGAGCAGTACTTC. It translates to CASIAGGSFHEQYF.

The CDR3 region has the DNA TGCGCCAGCAGCTCACACAACCGGGACAGGGGGTCCGAGCAGTACTTC. It translates to CASSSHNRDRGSEQYF. The gene calls are TRBV5-1 and TRBJ2-7; 11 positions agree with TRBD1. Germline lookup yields CDR1 SGHRS and CDR2 YFSETQ. J gave up 6 bases and V 3 bases, and 11 bases lay outside the gene matches. The CDR3 runs to 16 residues. The variable domain in full, completed from reference TRBV5-1 and TRBJ2-7, reads KAGVTQTPRYLIKTRGQQVTLSCSPISGHRSVSWYQQTPGQGLQFLFEYFSETQRNKGNFPGRFSGRQFSNSRSEMNVSTLELGDSALYLCASSSHNRDRGSEQYFGPGTRLTVT.

This chain links TRBV5-6 with TRBJ2-1, with TRBD1 matching over 12 bases. The V gene's germline CDR1 is SGHDT and CDR2 YYEEEE. The CDR3 sequence is 14 residues long. J gave up 9 bases and V 4 bases, and 5 bases lay outside the gene matches. The CDR3 is CASSMRDRGLEQFF. In DNA form, the CDR3 reads TGTGCCAGCAGCATGCGGGACAGGGGGCTTGAGCAGTTCTTC.

This clone was recorded many times. This rearrangement joins TRBV30 to TRBJ2-2; 12 positions agree with TRBD1. V lost 3 bases, J lost 3 bases, and 2 bases stayed unmatched. This CDR3 contains 15 residues. Germline CDR1 reads GTSNPN; CDR2 reads SVGIG (reference sequence). Written as DNA, the CDR3 is TGTGCCTGGAGGGGACAGGGGGCAGACACCGGGGAGCTGTTTTTT. Protein sequence: CAWRGQGADTGELFF.

The V gene is TRBV27, the J gene TRBJ1-1; D perhaps matches TRBD1 (5 bases). Germline CDR1 and CDR2: MNHEY and SMNVEV (reference sequence). This CDR3 has 15 residues. The V end was cut by 4 bases, the J end by 1 base, with 13 bases between. The CDR3: CASSSAGVRNTEAFF. The CDR3 DNA follows: TGTGCCAGCAGTTCAGCGGGGGTGAGGAACACTGAAGCTTTCTTT.

V and J are TRBV27 and TRBJ2-7; 8 bases line up with TRBD2. Trimming at V came to 7 bases and at J to 5 bases, leaving 19 bases not matched to a gene. The CDR3 is made up of 17 amino acids. Germline CDR1 MNHEY, CDR2 SMNVEV (reference sequence). CDR3 nucleotide sequence: TGTGCCAGCAAACCAAGTAGGAGAGCGGGAGCCGAGGACGAGCAGTACTTC. It is translated as CASKPSRRAGAEDEQYF.

The chain's CDR3 is CASSRGRPGLLKWETQYF. CDR3 in DNA: TGTGCCAGCAGCCGCGGGCGACCGGGACTATTAAAATGGGAGACCCAGTACTTC. This chain uses TRBV11-2 with TRBJ2-5; 7 bases fit TRBD2. Germline CDR1 is SGHAT and CDR2 is FQNNGV. This CDR3 comprises 18 residues. V was pared by 5 bases and J by 5 bases, with 20 bases of the junction left unmatched. Together with reference TRBV11-2 and TRBJ2-5, the CDR3 gives the full variable domain: EAGVAQSPRYKIIEKRQSVAFWCNPISGHATLYWYQQILGQGPKLLIQFQNNGVVDDSQLPKDRFSAERLKGVDSTLKIQPAKLEDSAVYLCASSRGRPGLLKWETQYFGPGTRLLVL.

V gene TRBV5-1 combines with J gene TRBJ2-1; D may be TRBD2 (6 bases). Germline CDR1 is SGHRS and CDR2 is YFSETQ. V shed 4 bases and J shed 3 bases, with 17 bases lying between them. This CDR3 is 16 amino acids long. For the CDR3, the DNA is TGCGCCAGCAGCCCGACTGTTATTAGCGGCTACAATGAGCAGTTCTTC. Its protein is CASSPTVISGYNEQFF. Full variable domain (missing parts from reference TRBV5-1 and TRBJ2-1): KAGVTQTPRYLIKTRGQQVTLSCSPISGHRSVSWYQQTPGQGLQFLFEYFSETQRNKGNFPGRFSGRQFSNSRSEMNVSTLELGDSALYLCASSPTVISGYNEQFFGPGTRLTVL.

This chain joins TRBV29-1 and TRBJ2-5; 7 bases are a match to TRBD2. CDR1 and CDR2 (germline): SQVTM, ANQGSEA. The CDR3 loop spans 13 amino acids. V was clipped by 7 bases and J by 1 base; unmatched bases: 6. The CDR3 protein is CSGSLAFQETQYF. The CDR3 nucleotides are TGCAGCGGGTCACTAGCGTTCCAAGAGACCCAGTACTTC.

This clone was detected once. V and J are TRBV4-1 and TRBJ1-4; D is possibly TRBD1 (6 bases). There are 14 residues in the CDR3. Deletions cut 4 bases from V and 5 bases from J, with 11 bases between. Germline CDR1 reads MGHRA; CDR2 reads YSYEKL. DNA of the CDR3: TGCGCCAGCAGCCCGGACAGAGTGAATGAAAAACTGTTTTTT. This gives the protein CASSPDRVNEKLFF.

V gene TRBV7-6 combines with J gene TRBJ2-5; D is unclear. CDR1 is SGHVS and CDR2 is FNYEAQ in the germline V gene. The CDR3 spans 15 residues. V lost 5 bases and J lost 1, with 14 bases in between. The CDR3 nucleotides read TGTGCCAGCAGCCGCACTTCCACCATCCAAGAGACCCAGTACTTC. Amino acid sequence: CASSRTSTIQETQYF.

The chain recombines TRBV29-1 with TRBJ2-2, with D hard to call. Germline CDR1 is SQVTM and CDR2 is ANQGSEA. V gave up 5 bases and J gave up 7 bases, with 8 bases separating them. The CDR3 extends over 11 amino acids. The CDR3 reads CSVSEDGELFF. CDR3 DNA sequence: TGCAGCGTTTCCGAGGACGGGGAGCTGTTTTTT.

V usage is TRBV7-9 and J usage is TRBJ2-1; 11 bases are shared with TRBD2. Trimming cost V 5 bases and J 12 bases; bases outside gene matches: 3. CDR1 and CDR2 from the germline V gene are SEHNR and FQNEAQ (reference sequence). The CDR3 has 12 residues. The CDR3 spells CASSGSGRGQFF. As DNA, the CDR3 is TGTGCCAGCAGCGGTAGCGGGAGGGGGCAGTTCTTC. Using reference TRBV7-9 and TRBJ2-1 for the parts outside the CDR3, the full variable domain is DTGVSQNPRHKITKRGQNVTFRCDPISEHNRLYWYRQTLGQGPEFLTYFQNEAQLEKSRLLSDRFSAERPKGSFSTLEIQRTEQGDSAMYLCASSGSGRGQFFGPGTRLTVL.

The rearrangement links TRBV9 to TRBJ2-1; 8 bases line up with TRBD2. Trimming at V came to 3 bases and at J to 6 bases, leaving 5 bases not matched to a gene. CDR3 length: 14 residues. Germline CDR1 and CDR2: SGDLS and YYNGEE. The CDR3 protein is CASSASGSGNEQFF. CDR3 DNA sequence: TGTGCCAGCAGCGCAAGCGGGAGTGGCAATGAGCAGTTCTTC.

This clone was detected once. The chain has TRBV29-1 and TRBJ2-2; 7 nucleotides align to TRBD1. V dropped 7 bases and J dropped 2; count of bases not matched to a gene: 4. This CDR3 is built from 13 residues. The germline CDR1 and CDR2 sequences are SQVTM and ANQGSEA. The DNA of the CDR3 is TGCAGCGCCGGACAGGACAACACCGGGGAGCTGTTTTTT. Encoded protein: CSAGQDNTGELFF.

J is TRBJ2-1 and V is TRBV18; TRBD2 agrees at 15 bases. The CDR3 contains 15 residues. CDR1 and CDR2 (germline): KGHSH, LQKENI. The J segment lost 12 bases and the V segment lost 3 bases, leaving 6 bases of the junction unmatched. CDR3 nucleotide sequence: TGTGCCAGCTCACCGGGGACTAGCGGGGGGACCTTGCAGTTCTTC. Its translation is CASSPGTSGGTLQFF.

This chain joins TRBV7-2 and TRBJ2-7, with D maybe TRBD2 (6 bases). The CDR3 totals 15 residues. V gave up 4 bases and J gave up 3 bases, with 16 bases separating them. Germline CDR1 is SGHTA and CDR2 is FQGNSA. CDR3 DNA sequence: TGTGCCAGCAGCTCCTGGGGAGGTAGCGGCTACGAGCAGTACTTC. It specifies CASSSWGGSGYEQYF. Complete variable domain (other parts from reference TRBV7-2 and TRBJ2-7): GAGVSQSPSNKVTEKGKDVELRCDPISGHTALYWYRQSLGQGLEFLIYFQGNSAPDKSGLPSDRFSAERTGGSVSTLTIQRTQQEDSAVYLCASSSWGGSGYEQYFGPGTRLTVT.

This chain uses TRBV2 with TRBJ1-2; a weak D match, TRBD1 (6 bases). Per germline, CDR1 SNHLY and CDR2 FYNNEI. V gave up 6 bases and J gave up 10 bases, with 27 bases separating them. This CDR3 is 16 amino acids long. In nucleotides, the CDR3 is TGTGCCAGCAGGAACTATGGGGGGCGAGGGGGAGGGGCCTACACCTTC. This sequence encodes CASRNYGGRGGGAYTF. Full variable domain (rest looked up from reference TRBV2 and TRBJ1-2): EPEVTQTPSHQVTQMGQEVILRCVPISNHLYFYWYRQILGQKVEFLVSFYNNEISEKSEIFDDQFSVERPDGSNFTLKIRSTKLEDSAMYFCASRNYGGRGGGAYTFGSGTRLTVV.

The V gene is TRBV7-2, the J gene TRBJ1-5; 8 nucleotides agree with TRBD1. This CDR3 has 16 amino acids. Germline loops: CDR1 SGHTA, CDR2 FQGNSA. The trim removed 3 bases at V and 1 base at J, leaving 5 bases unmatched. The CDR3 spells CASSFFGQGSNQPQHF. The CDR3 nucleotides read TGTGCCAGCAGCTTTTTTGGACAGGGAAGCAATCAGCCCCAGCATTTT. Full variable domain (missing parts from reference TRBV7-2 and TRBJ1-5): GAGVSQSPSNKVTEKGKDVELRCDPISGHTALYWYRQSLGQGLEFLIYFQGNSAPDKSGLPSDRFSAERTGGSVSTLTIQRTQQEDSAVYLCASSFFGQGSNQPQHFGDGTRLSIL.

The chain has TRBV6-5 and TRBJ1-2; D unclear. The CDR3 sequence is 13 residues long. The germline gives CDR1 MNHEY, CDR2 SVGAGI. The V end was cut by 7 bases, the J end by 2 bases, with 11 bases between. The chain's CDR3 is CASTQTRNYGYTF. CDR3 DNA sequence: TGTGCCAGCACCCAGACTAGGAACTATGGCTACACCTTC.

Within the sample, this clone is medium-sized. The chain joins TRBV7-9 to TRBJ2-1, with 13 bases lining up with TRBD2. V shed 5 bases and J 7 bases; nucleotides not matched to a gene: 5. The germline CDR1 and CDR2 sequences are SEHNR and FQNEAQ (reference sequence). The CDR3 spans 15 residues. The CDR3 reads CASSELAGGENEQFF. The CDR3 bases are TGTGCCAGCAGCGAACTAGCGGGAGGGGAGAATGAGCAGTTCTTC.